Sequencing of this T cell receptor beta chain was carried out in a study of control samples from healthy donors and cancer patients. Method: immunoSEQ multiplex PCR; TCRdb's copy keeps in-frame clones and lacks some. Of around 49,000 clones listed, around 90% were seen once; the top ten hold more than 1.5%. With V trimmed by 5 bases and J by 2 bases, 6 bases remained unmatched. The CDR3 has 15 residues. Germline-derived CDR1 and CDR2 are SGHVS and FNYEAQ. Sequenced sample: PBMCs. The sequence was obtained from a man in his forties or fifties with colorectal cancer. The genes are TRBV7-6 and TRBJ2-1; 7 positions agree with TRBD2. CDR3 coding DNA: TGTGCCAGCAGCCCCTCTAGCGGACCCTACAATGAGCAGTTCTTC. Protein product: CASSPSSGPYNEQFF.